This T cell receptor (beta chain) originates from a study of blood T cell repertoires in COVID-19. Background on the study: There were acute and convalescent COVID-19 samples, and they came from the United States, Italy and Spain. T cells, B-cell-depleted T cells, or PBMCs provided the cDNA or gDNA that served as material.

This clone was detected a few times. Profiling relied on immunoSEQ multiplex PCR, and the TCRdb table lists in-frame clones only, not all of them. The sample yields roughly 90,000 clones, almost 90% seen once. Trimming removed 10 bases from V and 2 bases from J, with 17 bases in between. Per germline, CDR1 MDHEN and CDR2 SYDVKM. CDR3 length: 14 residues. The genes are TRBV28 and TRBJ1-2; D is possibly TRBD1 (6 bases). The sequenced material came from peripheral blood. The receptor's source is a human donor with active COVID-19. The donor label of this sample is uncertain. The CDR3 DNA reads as TGTGCCACCGTAAAGGCAGGGGTGAACTATGGCTACACCTTC. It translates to CATVKAGVNYGYTF.